One and the same sample provided the 8 T cell receptor beta chains below, sequenced in a study of blood T cells in healthy people across ages. For the second PCR, which ran for about 7 to 11 cycles, a sample-barcoded 5' primer and a J-beta primer mix were used. In TCRdb, the 5' RACE reads were re-called with MiXCR into one record per CDR3 protein. The table records fewer than 600,000 distinct CDR3 sequences, roughly a quarter of them present only once. The same specimen was also included in a second study, on T cells of mothers and their children.

Sequenced input: blood. The receptors stem from a boy younger than 10 in good health.

This sequence joins TRBV9 and TRBJ1-1, with 7 bases aligning to TRBD1. Germline CDR1 reads SGDLS; CDR2 reads YYNGEE. The length of the CDR3 is 13 residues. V was pared by 2 bases and J by 7 bases, with 5 bases of the junction left unmatched. CDR3 amino acids: CASSVGGQNEAFF. For the CDR3, the DNA is TGTGCCAGCAGCGTTGGGGGACAGAATGAAGCTTTCTTT.

The chain links TRBV9 to TRBJ2-1; D is undetermined. The CDR3 contains 14 residues. V lost 4 bases and J 6 bases, leaving 14 bases between the germline ends. The germline CDR1 and CDR2 sequences are SGDLS and YYNGEE. CDR3 loop: CASSSGRSSNEQFF. The CDR3 bases are TGTGCCAGCAGCTCCGGGCGGTCAAGCAATGAGCAGTTCTTC.

This clonotype was detected a few times. CDR3 coding DNA: TGCAGTGCTAGAGATAAGAGACTAGCAGGCACCGGGGAGCTGTTTTTT. As protein: CSARDKRLAGTGELFF. The chain employs TRBV20-1 and TRBJ2-2; 7 bases match TRBD2. CDR3 length: 16 residues. In germline, CDR1 is DFQATT, CDR2 SNEGSKA (reference sequence). V was clipped by 0 bases and J by 4 bases; unmatched bases: 8.

This rearrangement joins TRBV10-3 to TRBJ2-5; D is perhaps TRBD2 (5 bases). The germline V gene encodes CDR1 ENHRY and CDR2 SYGVKD. The germline V and J ends were trimmed by 3 bases and 1 base, with 12 bases remaining between them. The CDR3 is 15 residues long. The CDR3 sequence: CAISDPGLLQETQYF. As DNA, the CDR3 is TGTGCCATCAGTGATCCTGGACTCCTCCAAGAGACCCAGTACTTC.

This clonotype was counted only a few times. The chain links TRBV7-2 to TRBJ2-6, with D perhaps matching TRBD2 (5 bases). Trimming removed 2 bases from V and 4 bases from J, with 12 bases in between. The CDR3 is 16 amino acids. Germline V gene data show CDR1 as SGHTA and CDR2 as FQGNSA. Written as DNA, the CDR3 is TGTGCCAGCAGCTTAACACCGCCGGGGGGGGCCAACGTCCTGACTTTC. Protein sequence: CASSLTPPGGANVLTF.

This clonotype was recorded at least ten times. V usage is TRBV2 and J usage is TRBJ1-5; tentative D call: TRBD1 (6 bases). V was pared by 8 bases and J by 5 bases, with 19 bases between. Looked up from germline, CDR1 is SNHLY and CDR2 is FYNNEI. This CDR3 is 15 amino acids long. In nucleotides, the CDR3 is TGTGCCAGCCACCACCAGGGGCGGGGAGATCAGCCCCAGCATTTT. As protein: CASHHQGRGDQPQHF.

There are a few counts of this clonotype. This CDR3 reads CASSHTGENNSPLHF. CDR3 nucleotide sequence: TGCGCCAGCAGCCATACAGGGGAGAATAATTCACCCCTCCACTTT. The rearrangement uses TRBV4-3 and TRBJ1-6; 7 nucleotides align to TRBD1. Trimming at V came to 3 bases and at J to 5 bases, leaving 4 bases not matched to a gene. In germline, CDR1 is LGHNA, CDR2 YSLEER. This CDR3 is 15 amino acids long.

This chain joins TRBV27 and TRBJ1-6; TRBD1 matches 9 bases. Looked up from germline, CDR1 is MNHEY and CDR2 is SMNVEV (reference sequence). The CDR3 is 15 amino acids. The junction had 8 bases not matched to a gene; V was cut back by 5 bases and J by 9 bases. In nucleotides, the CDR3 is TGTGCCAGCAGTGCAAGCGGGACAGGGCCTTCACCCCTCCACTTT. Its translation: CASSASGTGPSPLHF.